This T cell receptor (beta chain) is drawn from a study of blood T cells in healthy people across ages. Sample-barcoded 5' priming and a J-beta primer mix drove a second PCR of about 6 to 12 cycles. Every individual sample yielded 2.5 million or more paired-end reads (each containing CDR3). TCRdb re-called the 5' RACE reads through MiXCR, storing one row per CDR3 protein. There are 730,000 or so distinct CDR3 sequences in the sample; about 43% occur only once, and 30% lies in the top ten. CDR1 is KGHDR and CDR2 is SFDVKD in the germline V gene. Trimming took 1 base from V and 2 from J, leaving 15 bases between them. The CDR3 sequence is 17 residues long.

This sequence joins TRBV24-1 and TRBJ2-3; D may be TRBD2 (6 bases). The source of this sequence is a man aged 80 or over in good health. Material: blood. The CDR3 nucleotides are TGTGCCACCAGTGATTTTATGGGGACTTGCAACACAGATACGCAGTATTTT. Translation: CATSDFMGTCNTDTQYF.